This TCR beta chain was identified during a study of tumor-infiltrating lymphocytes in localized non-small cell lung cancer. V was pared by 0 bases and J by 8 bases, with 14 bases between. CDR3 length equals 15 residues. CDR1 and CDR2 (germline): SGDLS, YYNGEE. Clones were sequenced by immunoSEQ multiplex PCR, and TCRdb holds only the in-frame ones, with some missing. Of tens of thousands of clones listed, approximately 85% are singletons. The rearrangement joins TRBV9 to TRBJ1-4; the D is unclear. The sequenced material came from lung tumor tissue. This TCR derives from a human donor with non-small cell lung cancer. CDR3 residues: CASSVVAGLQEKLFF. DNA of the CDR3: TGTGCCAGCAGCGTAGTAGCCGGGTTACAGGAAAAACTGTTTTTT. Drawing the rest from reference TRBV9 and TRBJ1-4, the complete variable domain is DSGVTQTPKHLITATGQRVTLRCSPRSGDLSVYWYQQSLDQGLQFLIQYYNGEERAKGNILERFSAQQFPDLHSELNLSSLELGDSALYFCASSVVAGLQEKLFFGSGTQLSVL.